This T cell receptor (beta chain) stems from a study of CD8+CD57+ T cells in acquired aplastic anemia. At the level of the study: Yields of DNA that came from sorted CD4+ and CD8+ cells averaged around 3 ug.

In its sample, this clonotype was seen many times. The use of genomic DNA as template underpinned the TCR beta VDJ and CDR3 profiling. MiXCR, run by TCRdb on the reads, gives a single entry per CDR3 protein. The sample carries 150,000 to 200,000 distinct CDR3 sequences, roughly 40% recorded once. The CDR3 is 13 amino acids. The germline V gene encodes CDR1 KGHSY and CDR2 FQNENV. The ends were cut back, 6 bases at V and 9 bases at J, with 18 bases in the middle. This receptor was obtained from a human donor in good health. V is TRBV16 and J is TRBJ2-7, with D maybe TRBD2 (6 bases). Sample: sorted CD4+, CD8+, or CD8+CD57+ T cells (not recorded which) from PBMCs. The CDR3 sequence is CASSQPSGVGQYF. The CDR3 nucleotides read TGTGCCAGCAGTCAACCGTCGGGGGTAGGGCAGTACTTC.